The next 24 T cell receptor beta chains were all read from a single sample in a study of control samples from healthy donors and cancer patients. The repertoire was sequenced with immunoSEQ multiplex PCR; TCRdb's copy has only in-frame clones and lacks some. There are some 95,000 clones in the sample; over 60% occur only once, and more than 9% lies in the top ten. The sequenced sample was blood. These receptors all stem from a woman in her 30s in good health.

The chain is built from TRBV7-6 and TRBJ1-1, with D perhaps TRBD1 (5 bases). The CDR3 extends over 15 amino acids. Trimming removed 5 bases at V and 7 bases at J, with 20 bases between. CDR1 is SGHVS and CDR2 is FNYEAQ in the germline V gene. CDR3 residues: CASSLDGGEYSEAFF. CDR3 nucleotides: TGTGCCAGCAGCCTGGATGGGGGGGAGTACAGTGAAGCTTTCTTT. Complete variable domain (other parts from reference TRBV7-6 and TRBJ1-1): GAGVSQSPRYKVTKRGQDVALRCDPISGHVSLYWYRQALGQGPEFLTYFNYEAQQDKSGLPNDRFSAERPEGSISTLTIQRTEQRDSAMYRCASSLDGGEYSEAFFGQGTRLTVV.

This clone was counted between two and nine times. This chain uses TRBV9 with TRBJ2-1; a possible D gene is TRBD2 (6 bases). The germline V gene has CDR1 SGDLS and CDR2 YYNGEE. The CDR3 covers 13 residues. Trimming pared 0 bases from V and 9 bases from J, leaving 10 bases between. The CDR3 bases are TGTGCCAGCAGCGTAGCGCGGGACGGTGAGCAGTTCTTC. It encodes CASSVARDGEQFF.

The chain couples TRBV9 to TRBJ2-7; D is unresolved. V was shortened by 0 bases and J by 0 bases, with 10 bases between the two germline ends. Germline-derived CDR1 and CDR2 are SGDLS and YYNGEE. This CDR3 region has 15 residues. Here the CDR3 DNA reads TGTGCCAGCAGCGTAGGGGGTGTCAGCTCCTACGAGCAGTACTTC. It encodes CASSVGGVSSYEQYF.

The genes are TRBV21-1 and TRBJ2-1; the table's D call, TRBD2, was not checked against the DNA. TRBV21-1 is termed a pseudogene. The CDR3 spans 9 residues. DNA of the CDR3: TGTGCCGGTGAATCGGGGGGGTTCTTC. Translated: CAGESGGFF.

The chain uses TRBV2 and TRBJ2-5; 7 bases line up with TRBD2. J gave up 13 bases and V 4 bases, and 6 bases lay outside the gene matches. Per germline, CDR1 SNHLY and CDR2 FYNNEI. CDR3 length: 11 residues. CDR3 DNA sequence: TGTGCCAGCAGTGTAGCGGGCCGAGCGTACTTC. Its translation is CASSVAGRAYF.

The chain recombines TRBV4-3 with TRBJ1-2; D perhaps matches TRBD1 (5 bases). The germline V gene has CDR1 LGHNA and CDR2 YSLEER. V lost 0 bases and J lost 7, with 12 bases in between. The CDR3 contains 14 residues. The CDR3 nucleotides read TGCGCCAGCAGCCAAGAGACCGGGGCGGGTGGCTACACCTTC. Protein product: CASSQETGAGGYTF.

The chain combines TRBV6-5 with TRBJ1-1; tentative D call: TRBD1 (5 bases). The CDR3 is 13 residues long. V was cut by 2 bases and J by 6 bases, with 10 bases left in between. CDR1 is MNHEY and CDR2 is SVGAGI in the germline V gene. CDR3 amino acids: CASSYEVGPEAFF. The CDR3 DNA sequence: TGTGCCAGCAGTTACGAGGTGGGGCCTGAAGCTTTCTTT.

This clone was found a few times. This chain uses TRBV2 with TRBJ1-4; D perhaps matches TRBD1 (6 bases). Germline V CDR1 and CDR2: SNHLY, FYNNEI. Trimming pared 4 bases from V and 7 bases from J, leaving 10 bases between. The CDR3 loop spans 13 amino acids. The chain's CDR3 is CASSGGLFEKLFF. The CDR3 DNA reads TGTGCCAGCAGTGGGGGGCTTTTTGAAAAACTGTTTTTT.

The rearrangement links TRBV10-3 to TRBJ2-2; possible D gene TRBD1, 5 bases. The V gene lost 0 bases and the J gene lost 1 base, with 9 bases spanning the gap. The length of the CDR3 is 16 residues. The germline CDR1 and CDR2 sequences are ENHRY and SYGVKD. The CDR3 spells CAISESTGQNTGELFF. The DNA for the CDR3 is TGTGCCATCAGTGAGTCGACTGGACAGAACACCGGGGAGCTGTTTTTT.

Turning to this clone: Other DNA sequences of this sample code for an identical CDR3. V gene TRBV4-2 combines with J gene TRBJ1-2, with TRBD1 identical over 7 bases. Germline V gene lookup returns CDR1 LGHNA and CDR2 YNFKEQ. V lost 0 bases, J lost 4 bases, and 5 bases stayed unmatched. The CDR3 contains 15 residues. The DNA of the CDR3 is TGTGCCAGCAGCCAAGAAGGGGGCGCGAGCTATGGCTACACCTTC. This gives the protein CASSQEGGASYGYTF.

This chain links TRBV7-6 with TRBJ2-1; 7 bases line up with TRBD1. Germline CDR1 is SGHVS and CDR2 is FNYEAQ. With 4 bases clipped from V and 9 bases from J, the junction kept 15 bases outside the gene matches. This CDR3 region has 16 residues. CDR3: CASSSLPGGGLSEQFF. CDR3 nucleotides: TGTGCCAGCAGCTCTCTCCCAGGGGGTGGGTTAAGTGAGCAGTTCTTC.

This clone occurred a few times. This chain uses TRBV11-2 with TRBJ1-2, with a tentative D call TRBD1 (5 bases). The V gene lost 1 base and the J gene lost 7 bases, with 10 bases spanning the gap. This CDR3 region has 13 residues. Germline V gene lookup returns CDR1 SGHAT and CDR2 FQNNGV. DNA for the CDR3: TGTGCCAGCAGCTTAGGGGCAGGGACTGGCTACACCTTC. This codes for CASSLGAGTGYTF.

The chain carries TRBV27 and TRBJ1-4; tentatively, D is TRBD1 (5 bases). With 5 bases removed from V and 7 bases from J, the gap between germline ends came to 17 bases. Per germline, CDR1 MNHEY and CDR2 SMNVEV (reference sequence). The CDR3 length is 15 residues. The CDR3 region is CASSPVGGWGEKLFF. The CDR3 nucleotides are TGTGCCAGCAGTCCCGTGGGGGGGTGGGGTGAAAAACTGTTTTTT.

J is TRBJ1-2 and V is TRBV2; D unclear. V gave up 9 bases and J gave up 4 bases, with 18 bases separating them. Per germline, CDR1 SNHLY and CDR2 FYNNEI. The CDR3 runs to 14 residues. CDR3 region: CASYDGRILYGYTF. The CDR3 bases are TGTGCCAGTTATGACGGGCGTATCCTCTATGGCTACACCTTC.

This chain uses TRBV5-5 with TRBJ1-1, with a tentative D call TRBD1 (5 bases). The V gene lost 3 bases and the J gene lost 2 bases, with 14 bases spanning the gap. CDR3 length equals 15 residues. From germline, CDR1 is SGHKS and CDR2 YYEKEE (reference sequence). Here the CDR3 DNA reads TGTGCCAGCAGCTGGGACCCGGGTCGTAACACTGAAGCTTTCTTT. Translating it yields CASSWDPGRNTEAFF.

The chain links TRBV6-2 or TRBV6-3 to TRBJ1-5; 7 bases agree with TRBD1. Germline V gives CDR1 MNHEY, CDR2 SVGEGT. V lost 4 bases to trimming and J lost 9 bases; unmatched junction nucleotides: 9. This CDR3 comprises 14 residues. The CDR3 reads CASSSTGVKLPQHF. The CDR3 DNA follows: TGTGCCAGCAGTTCTACAGGGGTCAAATTGCCCCAGCATTTT.

This sequence joins TRBV4-1 and TRBJ1-3, with a possible D match to TRBD1 (5 bases). From germline, CDR1 is MGHRA and CDR2 YSYEKL. The ends were cut back, 0 bases at V and 4 bases at J, with 13 bases in the middle. The CDR3 has 16 residues. DNA for the CDR3: TGCGCCAGCAGCCAAGATCAGGCAGGGAAAGGAAACACCATATATTTT. Encoded protein: CASSQDQAGKGNTIYF.

Only one count was recorded for this clone. The CDR3 sequence is CASSLPGRYTQYF. The CDR3 nucleotides read TGTGCCAGCAGCTTGCCCGGACGGTATACGCAGTATTTT. J is TRBJ2-3 and V is TRBV5-4; D gene unclear. The germline V gene has CDR1 SGHNT and CDR2 YYREEE (reference sequence). The CDR3 is made up of 13 amino acids. The ends were cut back, 1 base at V and 7 bases at J, with 10 bases in the middle.

The chain combines TRBV11-2 with TRBJ2-3; D gene unclear. Trimming took 1 base from V and 6 from J, leaving 11 bases between them. Germline-derived CDR1 and CDR2 are SGHAT and FQNNGV. This CDR3 region has 14 residues. The CDR3 DNA reads as TGTGCCAGCAGCTTAGTCGGGCCTCGGGATACGCAGTATTTT. Translating it yields CASSLVGPRDTQYF.

The chain couples TRBV4-1 to TRBJ1-2; TRBD1 matches 9 bases. Germline CDR1 and CDR2: MGHRA and YSYEKL. CDR3 length equals 15 residues. V trimming: 1 base; J trimming: 8 bases; junction bases outside the gene matches: 8. The CDR3 here is CASSQAGTGFLGYTF. In DNA form, the CDR3 reads TGCGCCAGCAGCCAAGCCGGGACAGGGTTCTTAGGCTACACCTTC.

The chain recombines TRBV6-2 or TRBV6-3 with TRBJ2-7; weak D call: TRBD2 (5 bases). The CDR3 is 15 amino acids. Per germline, CDR1 MNHEY and CDR2 SVGEGT. V lost 2 bases and J 2 bases, leaving 13 bases between the germline ends. Here the CDR3 DNA reads TGTGCCAGCAGTTACGACGGACTCCCGGCCTACGAGCAGTACTTC. It specifies CASSYDGLPAYEQYF.

V usage is TRBV28 and J usage is TRBJ2-7, with a weak D call TRBD1 (5 bases). Trimming cost V 7 bases and J 6 bases, with 13 bases left between them. The CDR3 has 12 residues. CDR1 is MDHEN and CDR2 is SYDVKM in the germline V gene. The CDR3, as DNA: TGTGCCAGCAAGGGGCAGGTGTCCGAGCAGTACTTC. This sequence encodes CASKGQVSEQYF. Drawing the rest from reference TRBV28 and TRBJ2-7, the complete variable domain is DVKVTQSSRYLVKRTGEKVFLECVQDMDHENMFWYRQDPGLGLRLIYFSYDVKMKEKGDIPEGYSVSREKKERFSLILESASTNQTSMYLCASKGQVSEQYFGPGTRLTVT.

J is TRBJ2-7 and V is TRBV7-2; D is unclear. The CDR3 sequence is 14 residues long. Trimming cost V 5 bases and J 7 bases, with 18 bases left between them. In germline, CDR1 is SGHTA, CDR2 FQGNSA. The CDR3 DNA reads as TGTGCCAGCAGCCCTAGTGTCCGGAGTGCGGAGCAGTACTTC. This sequence encodes CASSPSVRSAEQYF.

The CDR3 region is CASSYRATGYGYTF. CDR3 nucleotide sequence: TGTGCCAGCAGTTACAGAGCCACGGGGTATGGCTACACCTTC. The genes are TRBV6-5 and TRBJ1-2; D is unresolved. CDR3 length: 14 residues. Deletions cut 2 bases from V and 5 bases from J, with 12 bases between. Germline V gene sequence: CDR1 MNHEY, CDR2 SVGAGI.